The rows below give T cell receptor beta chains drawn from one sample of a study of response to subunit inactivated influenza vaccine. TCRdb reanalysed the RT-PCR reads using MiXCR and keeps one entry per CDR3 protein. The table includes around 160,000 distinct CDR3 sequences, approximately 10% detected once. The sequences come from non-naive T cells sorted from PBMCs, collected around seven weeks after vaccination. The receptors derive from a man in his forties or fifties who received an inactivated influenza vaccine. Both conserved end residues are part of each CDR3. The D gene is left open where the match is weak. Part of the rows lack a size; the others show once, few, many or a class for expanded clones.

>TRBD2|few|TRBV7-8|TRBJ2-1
CASSPRRETYNEQFF
TGTGCCAGCAGCCCTAGGCGGGAGACCTACAATGAGCAGTTCTTC
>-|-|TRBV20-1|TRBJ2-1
CSALVGGRSYNEQFF
TGCAGTGCTTTGGTAGGGGGGAGGTCCTACAATGAGCAGTTCTTC
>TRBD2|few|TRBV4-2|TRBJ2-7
CASSQGAGVSYEQYF
TGTGCCAGCAGCCAAGGAGCGGGGGTCTCCTACGAGCAGTACTTC
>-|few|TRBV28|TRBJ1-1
CASSLSGGLNTEAFF
TGTGCCAGCAGTTTATCCGGGGGCCTGAACACTGAAGCTTTCTTT
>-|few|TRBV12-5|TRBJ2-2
CASGSRTTGELFF
TGTGCTAGTGGTTCCCGGACAACCGGGGAGCTGTTTTTT
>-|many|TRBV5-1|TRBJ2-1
CASSLTGTLSYNEQFF
TGCGCCAGCAGCTTGACCGGGACTCTCTCCTACAATGAGCAGTTCTTC
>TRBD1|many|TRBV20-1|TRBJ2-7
CSARDVTGVVHEQYF
TGCAGTGCTAGGGACGTGACAGGGGTAGTCCACGAGCAGTACTTC
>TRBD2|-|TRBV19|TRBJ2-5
CASSRALSGAQETQYF
TGTGCCAGTAGTAGGGCCCTTAGCGGGGCCCAAGAGACCCAGTACTTC
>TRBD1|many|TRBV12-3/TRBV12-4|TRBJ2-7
CASSLTGSSYEQYF
TGTGCCAGCAGTTTGACAGGGAGCTCCTACGAGCAGTACTTC
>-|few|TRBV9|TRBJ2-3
CASSVSRGQSDTQYF
TGTGCCAGCAGCGTATCCCGAGGTCAATCAGATACGCAGTATTTT
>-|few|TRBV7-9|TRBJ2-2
CASPPAPNTGELFF
TGTGCCAGCCCCCCAGCTCCGAACACCGGGGAGCTGTTTTTT
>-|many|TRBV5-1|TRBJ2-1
CASSLGQGGTSYNEQFF
TGCGCCAGCAGCTTGGGGCAGGGGGGGACCTCCTACAATGAGCAGTTCTTC
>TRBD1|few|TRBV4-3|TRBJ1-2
CASSQITGGGYGYTF
TGCGCCAGCAGCCAGATTACAGGGGGTGGTTATGGCTACACCTTC
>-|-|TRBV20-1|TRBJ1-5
CSALQGTLNQPQHF
TGCAGTGCTCTCCAGGGTACGCTTAATCAGCCCCAGCATTTT
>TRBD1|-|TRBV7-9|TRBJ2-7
CASSLGGGQGRDEQYF
TGTGCCAGCAGCTTGGGGGGAGGACAGGGCAGAGACGAGCAGTACTTC
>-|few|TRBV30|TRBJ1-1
CAWSVGGNTEAFF
TGTGCCTGGAGTGTAGGTGGGAACACTGAAGCTTTCTTT
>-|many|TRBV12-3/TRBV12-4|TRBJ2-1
CASSLMVTGTYNEQFF
TGTGCCAGCAGTTTAATGGTGACAGGGACTTACAATGAGCAGTTCTTC